This TCR beta chain was obtained from a study of blood T cell repertoires in COVID-19. On the study more broadly: There were acute and convalescent COVID-19 samples, and they came from the United States, Italy and Spain. In each case, the material was cDNA or gDNA derived from T cells, B-cell-depleted T cells, or PBMCs.

Living in 24 US areas, the participants were between roughly 18 and 89 years of age. Germline-derived CDR1 and CDR2 are SGHNT and YENEEA. This CDR3 has 14 amino acids. V was clipped by 1 base and J by 7 bases, with 11 bases between them. In the study's own analysis: Cell counts per sample came from amplifying reference gene primers. Sequenced by immunoSEQ multiplex PCR; TCRdb stores in-frame clones only, minus some. The V and J calls and clone size were taken over from that table, and D and trimming were inferred from the DNA. Here the sample spans roughly 200,000 clones, 65% to 90% being singletons. The V and J genes are TRBV11-3 and TRBJ2-1, with D possibly being TRBD2 (5 bases). This sequence originates from a woman aged 55-70 years with acute COVID-19. Specimen: PBMCs or T cells enriched from blood (not recorded which). The CDR3 region is CASSLVGGVNEQFF. The CDR3 DNA reads TGTGCCAGCAGCTTAGTAGGAGGAGTTAATGAGCAGTTCTTC.